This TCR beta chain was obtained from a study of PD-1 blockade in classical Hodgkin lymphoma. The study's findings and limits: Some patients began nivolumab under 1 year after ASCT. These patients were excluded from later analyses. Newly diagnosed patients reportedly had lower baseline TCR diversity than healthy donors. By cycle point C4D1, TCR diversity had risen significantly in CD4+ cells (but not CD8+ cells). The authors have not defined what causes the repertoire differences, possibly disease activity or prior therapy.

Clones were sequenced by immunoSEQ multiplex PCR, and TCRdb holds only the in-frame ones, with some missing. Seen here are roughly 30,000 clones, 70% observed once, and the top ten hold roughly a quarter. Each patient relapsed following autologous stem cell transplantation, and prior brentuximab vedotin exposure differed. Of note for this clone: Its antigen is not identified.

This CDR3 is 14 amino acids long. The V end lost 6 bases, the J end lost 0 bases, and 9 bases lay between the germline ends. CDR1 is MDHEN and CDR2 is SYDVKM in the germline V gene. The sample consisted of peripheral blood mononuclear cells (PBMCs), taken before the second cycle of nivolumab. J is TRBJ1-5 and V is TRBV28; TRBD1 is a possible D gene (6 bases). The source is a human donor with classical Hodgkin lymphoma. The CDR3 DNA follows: TGTGCCAGCAGCTCGACAGGTAGCAATCAGCCCCAGCATTTT. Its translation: CASSSTGSNQPQHF.